This T cell receptor (beta chain) was identified during a study of blood T cell repertoires in COVID-19 (dated by TCRdb to the early 2020s). For the wider study: The collaborator samples originated in the United States, Italy and Spain and spanned the acute and convalescent phases of COVID-19. The repertoires were made available in a free public database intended to serve as a resource for research on the immune response to SARS-CoV-2. Where available, HLA class I and class II types were taken from metadata supplied by the sample provider and were not determined by assay-based typing. The samples were drawn from the first 160 participants of the ongoing ImmuneRACE study and from some 1,300 subjects provided by 6 global collaborators. The prospective study material was composed of cDNA or gDNA derived from T cells, B-cell-depleted T cells, or PBMCs. The sample metadata nearly always contained a de-identified subject ID, COVID-19 status, age in years and sex. The dataset comprised deeply sampled blood TCRbeta repertoires from subjects exposed to, actively infected with, or recovered from COVID-19.

Here is what the overall study found, with its caveats: The amount of clinical and demographic metadata varied by source and participant and was provided uncurated.

TCRbeta CDR3 regions were amplified from genomic DNA using the immunoSEQ Assay, a bias-controlled multiplex PCR. Processing in the source paper ran as follows. The number of nucleated cells in each sample was estimated by amplification of reference gene primers within the assay. To quantify the absolute abundance of each unique TCRbeta CDR3 rearrangement, sequence reads were collapsed and filtered. For each sample, productive Simpson clonality was calculated as the square root of Simpson's diversity index across productive rearrangements. Not all clones reach the TCRdb copy of this immuneACCESS table, which keeps in-frame sequences only. Checked studies attribute under half of the gap to unresolved V genes and leave the rest unexplained. That table furnishes V, J and clone size, whereas the DNA furnished D and trimming. The sample data list around 290,000 clones, and roughly 86% of these were observed just once. The ten largest clonotypes hold around 7.8% of the sample.

A second Seattle source provided samples from volunteer blood donors who had recovered from COVID-19. The collaborating institutions used their own protocols to collect whole blood in K2EDTA tubes. For TCRbeta analysis, collaborators shipped samples as frozen whole blood, isolated PBMCs, or DNA extracted from either of those sample types. The CDR3 sequence holds 15 residues, the cysteine and phenylalanine included. Only the CDR3 DNA stays, 45 bases, in frame from base 1. Germline trimming amounts to 4 bases on V and 0 bases on J, with 5 as the count of junction bases outside the gene matches. Taken from the germline V gene, the CDR1 and CDR2 loops are MNHEY and SVGAGI. Notes on this clone: The target of this receptor is not known. No much larger clonotype is one base removed from it; base qualities were not supplied.

The sequence came from a woman aged 50 to 60 who had recovered from COVID-19. The chain is made from TRBV6-5 and TRBJ2-7, with 8 junctional bases fitting TRBD1. The sample consisted of peripheral blood. The bases are TGTGCCAGCAGTTTACTCGGACAGGGCTCCTACGAGCAGTACTTC. Protein translation: CASSLLGQGSYEQYF.